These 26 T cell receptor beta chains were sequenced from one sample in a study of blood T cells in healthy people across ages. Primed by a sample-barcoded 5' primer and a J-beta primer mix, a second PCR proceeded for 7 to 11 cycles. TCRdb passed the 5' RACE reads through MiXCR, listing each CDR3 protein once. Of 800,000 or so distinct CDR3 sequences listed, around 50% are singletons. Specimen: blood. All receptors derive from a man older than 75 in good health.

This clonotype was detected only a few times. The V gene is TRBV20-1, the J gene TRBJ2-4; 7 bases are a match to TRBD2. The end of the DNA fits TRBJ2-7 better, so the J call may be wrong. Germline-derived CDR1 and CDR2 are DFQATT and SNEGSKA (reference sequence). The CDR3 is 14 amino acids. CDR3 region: CSAPVGAGVGEQYF. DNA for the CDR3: TGCAGTGCCCCCGTCGGGGCGGGAGTCGGCGAGCAGTACTTC.

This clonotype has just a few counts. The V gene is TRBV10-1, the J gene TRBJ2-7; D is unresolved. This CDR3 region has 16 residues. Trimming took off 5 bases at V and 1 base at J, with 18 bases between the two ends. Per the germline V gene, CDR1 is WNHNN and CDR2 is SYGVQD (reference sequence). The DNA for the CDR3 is TGCGCCAGCAGTCCTACGAGGCTTAAGAAGTCCTACGAGCAGTACTTC. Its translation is CASSPTRLKKSYEQYF.

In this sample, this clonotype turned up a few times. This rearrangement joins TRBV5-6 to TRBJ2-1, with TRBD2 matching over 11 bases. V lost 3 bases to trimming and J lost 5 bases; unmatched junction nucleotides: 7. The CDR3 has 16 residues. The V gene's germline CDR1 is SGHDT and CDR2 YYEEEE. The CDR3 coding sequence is TGTGCCAGCAGCTCCCACCCGGGACTAGCGGACAATGAGCAGTTCTTC. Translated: CASSSHPGLADNEQFF.

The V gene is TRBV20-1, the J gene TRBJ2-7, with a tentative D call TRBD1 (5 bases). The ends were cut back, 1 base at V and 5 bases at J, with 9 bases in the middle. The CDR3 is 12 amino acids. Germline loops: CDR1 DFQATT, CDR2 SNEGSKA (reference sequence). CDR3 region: CSARVRADEQYF. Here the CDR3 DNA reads TGCAGTGCTAGAGTCAGGGCAGACGAGCAGTACTTC.

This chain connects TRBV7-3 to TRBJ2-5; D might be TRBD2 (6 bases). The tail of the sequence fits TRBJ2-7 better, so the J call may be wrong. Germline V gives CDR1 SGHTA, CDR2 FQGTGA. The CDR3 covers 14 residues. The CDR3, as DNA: TGTGCCAGCAGCCCTGCAGCGGGCACCCTCGAGCAGTACTTC. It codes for CASSPAAGTLEQYF.

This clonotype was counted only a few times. The CDR3 sequence: CASSLIQGGTEAFF. In DNA form, the CDR3 reads TGTGCCAGCAGCTTAATACAGGGCGGCACTGAAGCTTTCTTT. The chain has TRBV7-2 and TRBJ1-1; tentatively, D is TRBD1 (6 bases). The CDR3 is made up of 14 amino acids. The V end was cut by 2 bases, the J end by 4 bases, with 11 bases between. Germline CDR1 is SGHTA and CDR2 is FQGNSA.

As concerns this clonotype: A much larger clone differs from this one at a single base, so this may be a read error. This CDR3 reads CSAGAEIQETQYF. The CDR3 nucleotides read TGCAGTGCTGGCGCGGAAATTCAAGAGACCCAGTACTTC. The chain recombines TRBV20-1 with TRBJ2-5; no reliable D call. The germline CDR1 and CDR2 sequences are DFQATT and SNEGSKA (reference sequence). The CDR3 contains 13 residues. Trimming removed 5 bases from V and 2 bases from J, with 12 bases in between.

CDR3 loop: CASSLAGQSTDTQYF. As DNA, the CDR3 is TGTGCCAGCAGTTTAGCGGGCCAGAGCACAGATACGCAGTATTTT. The V call is TRBV12-3 or TRBV12-4, the J call TRBJ2-3; D is uncertain. This CDR3 spans 15 amino acids. V dropped 0 bases and J dropped 0 bases, with 7 bases sitting between them.

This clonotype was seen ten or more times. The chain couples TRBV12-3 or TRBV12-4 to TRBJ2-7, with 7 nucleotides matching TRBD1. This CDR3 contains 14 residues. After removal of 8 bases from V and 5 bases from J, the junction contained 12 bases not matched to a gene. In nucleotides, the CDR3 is TGTGCCAGCCGACACTCTAACAGGGGTCACGAGCAGTACTTC. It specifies CASRHSNRGHEQYF.

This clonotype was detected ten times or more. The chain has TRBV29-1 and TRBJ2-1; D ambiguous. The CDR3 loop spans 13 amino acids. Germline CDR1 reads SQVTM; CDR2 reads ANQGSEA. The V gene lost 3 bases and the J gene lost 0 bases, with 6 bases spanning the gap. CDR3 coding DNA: TGCAGCGTTGATCAGGCCTCCTACAATGAGCAGTTCTTC. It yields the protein CSVDQASYNEQFF.

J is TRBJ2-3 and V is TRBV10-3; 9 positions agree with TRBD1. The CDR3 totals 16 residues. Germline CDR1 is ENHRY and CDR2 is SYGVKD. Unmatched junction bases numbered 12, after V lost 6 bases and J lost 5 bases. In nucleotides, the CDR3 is TGTGCCATCAGCAAAACGACAGGGGGGTCACGAGATACGCAGTATTTT. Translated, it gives CAISKTTGGSRDTQYF.

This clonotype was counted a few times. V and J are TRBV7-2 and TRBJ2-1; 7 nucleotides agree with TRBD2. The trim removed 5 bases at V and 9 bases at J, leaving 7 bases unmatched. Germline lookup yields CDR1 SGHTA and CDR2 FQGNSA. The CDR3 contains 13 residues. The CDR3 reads CASSRTREGEQFF. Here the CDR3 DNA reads TGTGCCAGCAGCCGGACTAGAGAGGGTGAGCAGTTCTTC. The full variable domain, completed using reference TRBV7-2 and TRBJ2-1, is GAGVSQSPSNKVTEKGKDVELRCDPISGHTALYWYRQSLGQGLEFLIYFQGNSAPDKSGLPSDRFSAERTGGSVSTLTIQRTQQEDSAVYLCASSRTREGEQFFGPGTRLTVL.

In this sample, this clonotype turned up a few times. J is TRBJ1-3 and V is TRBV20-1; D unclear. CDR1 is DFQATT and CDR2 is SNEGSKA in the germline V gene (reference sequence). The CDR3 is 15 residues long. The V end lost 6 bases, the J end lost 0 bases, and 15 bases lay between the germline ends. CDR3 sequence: CSAPKMGNSGNTIYF. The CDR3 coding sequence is TGCAGTGCCCCGAAGATGGGGAACTCTGGAAACACCATATATTTT.

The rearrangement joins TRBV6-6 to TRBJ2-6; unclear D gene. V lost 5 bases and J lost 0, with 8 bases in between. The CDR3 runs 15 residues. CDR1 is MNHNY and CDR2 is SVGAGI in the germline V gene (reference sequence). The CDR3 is CASSTQDSGANVLTF. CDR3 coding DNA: TGTGCCAGCAGTACGCAGGACTCTGGGGCCAACGTCCTGACTTTC.

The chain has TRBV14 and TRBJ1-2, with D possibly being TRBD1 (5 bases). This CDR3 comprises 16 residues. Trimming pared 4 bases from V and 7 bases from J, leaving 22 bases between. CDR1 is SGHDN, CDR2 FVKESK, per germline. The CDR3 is CASSLWATDTSSGYTF. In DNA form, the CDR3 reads TGTGCCAGCAGCCTTTGGGCTACGGACACGTCGAGTGGCTACACCTTC.

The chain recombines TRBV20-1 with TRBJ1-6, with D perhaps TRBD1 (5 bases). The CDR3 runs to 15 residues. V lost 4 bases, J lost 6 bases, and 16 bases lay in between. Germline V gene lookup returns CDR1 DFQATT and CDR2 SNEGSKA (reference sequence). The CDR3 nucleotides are TGCAGTGCTACCCAGGGCGGGGGTAGTAATTCACCCCTCCACTTT. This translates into CSATQGGGSNSPLHF.

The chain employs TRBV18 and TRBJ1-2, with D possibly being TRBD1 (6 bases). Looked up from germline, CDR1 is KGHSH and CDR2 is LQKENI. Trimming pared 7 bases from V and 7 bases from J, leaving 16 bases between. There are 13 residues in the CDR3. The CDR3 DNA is TGTGCCAGCTTCTCCCTCGGGGGCTCTGGCTACACCTTC. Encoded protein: CASFSLGGSGYTF.

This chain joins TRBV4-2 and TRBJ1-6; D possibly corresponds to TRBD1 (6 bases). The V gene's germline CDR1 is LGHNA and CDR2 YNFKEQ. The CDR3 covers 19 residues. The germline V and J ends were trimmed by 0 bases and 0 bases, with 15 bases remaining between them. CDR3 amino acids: CASSQDWYRGGSYNSPLHF. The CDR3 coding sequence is TGTGCCAGCAGCCAAGATTGGTATAGAGGGGGCTCCTATAATTCACCCCTCCACTTT.

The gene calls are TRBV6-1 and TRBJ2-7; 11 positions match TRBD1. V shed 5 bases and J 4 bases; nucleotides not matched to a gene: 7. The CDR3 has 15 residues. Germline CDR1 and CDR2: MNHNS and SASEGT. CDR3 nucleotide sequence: TGTGCCAGCAGTATCTCCGGGACAGGGGGGTACGAGCAGTACTTC. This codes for CASSISGTGGYEQYF.

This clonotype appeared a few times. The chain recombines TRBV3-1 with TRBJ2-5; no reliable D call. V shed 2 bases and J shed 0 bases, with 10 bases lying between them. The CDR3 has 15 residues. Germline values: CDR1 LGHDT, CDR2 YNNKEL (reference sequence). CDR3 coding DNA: TGTGCCAGCAGCCAACGGACCTCGTACCAAGAGACCCAGTACTTC. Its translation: CASSQRTSYQETQYF.

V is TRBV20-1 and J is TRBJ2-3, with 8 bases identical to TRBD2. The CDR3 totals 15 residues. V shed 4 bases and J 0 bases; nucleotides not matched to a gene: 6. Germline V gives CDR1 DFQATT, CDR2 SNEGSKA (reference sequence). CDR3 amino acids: CSAITSGSSTDTQYF. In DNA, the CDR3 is TGCAGTGCTATAACTAGCGGTTCTAGCACAGATACGCAGTATTTT.

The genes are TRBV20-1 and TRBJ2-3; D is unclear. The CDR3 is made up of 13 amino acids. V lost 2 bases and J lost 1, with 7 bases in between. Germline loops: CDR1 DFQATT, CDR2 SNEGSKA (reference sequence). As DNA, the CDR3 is TGCAGTGCTAGAACCCAGCGCACAGATACGCAGTATTTT. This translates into CSARTQRTDTQYF.

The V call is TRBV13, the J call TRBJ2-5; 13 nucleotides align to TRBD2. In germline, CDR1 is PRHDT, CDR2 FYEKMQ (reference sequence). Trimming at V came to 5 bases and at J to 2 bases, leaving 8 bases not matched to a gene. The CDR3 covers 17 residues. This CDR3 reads CASSPKGTSGAQETQYF. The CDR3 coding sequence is TGTGCCAGCAGCCCCAAGGGGACTAGCGGGGCACAAGAGACCCAGTACTTC.

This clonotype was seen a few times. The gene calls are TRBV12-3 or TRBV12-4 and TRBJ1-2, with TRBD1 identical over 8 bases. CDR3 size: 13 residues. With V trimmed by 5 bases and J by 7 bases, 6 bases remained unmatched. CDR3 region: CASSQSTGAGYTF. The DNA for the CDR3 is TGTGCCAGCAGTCAGTCGACAGGGGCTGGCTACACCTTC.

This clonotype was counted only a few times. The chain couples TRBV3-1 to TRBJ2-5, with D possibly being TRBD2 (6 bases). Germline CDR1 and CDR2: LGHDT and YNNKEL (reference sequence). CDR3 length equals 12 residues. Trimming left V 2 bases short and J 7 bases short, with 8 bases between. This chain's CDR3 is CASSQRRGTQYF. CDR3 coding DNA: TGTGCCAGCAGCCAACGGAGGGGGACCCAGTACTTC.

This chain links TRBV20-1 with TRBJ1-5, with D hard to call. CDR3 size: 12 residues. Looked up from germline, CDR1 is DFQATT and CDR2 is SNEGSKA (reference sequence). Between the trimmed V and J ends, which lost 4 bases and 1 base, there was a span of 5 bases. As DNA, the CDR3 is TGCAGTGCTACCCCCAGCAATCAGCCCCAGCATTTT. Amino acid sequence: CSATPSNQPQHF.